This T cell receptor (beta chain) was sequenced for a study of blood T cell repertoires in COVID-19. At the level of the study: Samples representing acute and convalescent COVID-19 were sourced from the United States, Italy and Spain. T cells, B-cell-depleted T cells, or PBMCs supplied cDNA or gDNA.

This clone has just one count. The CDR3 consists of 16 residues. As handled by the study authors: Researchers report that nucleated cell counts were estimated from reference gene primer amplification. Measured with immunoSEQ multiplex PCR; TCRdb has only the in-frame clones, and not every one. The V and J calls and the clone size are those of that table, but D and trimming were determined from the DNA. This table holds 100,000 to 150,000 clones, approximately 84% found once. The clonotype comes from a woman older than 75 with acute or convalescent COVID-19. The chain carries TRBV21-1 and TRBJ2-2; TRBD1 reflects the table's D call only, with no check against the DNA. TRBV21-1 is deemed a pseudogene. The sequencing input was peripheral blood. The CDR3 sequence is CASSNLGQGNTGELFF. The CDR3 DNA sequence: TGTGCCAGCAGCAACCTGGGACAGGGCAACACCGGGGAGCTGTTTTTT.